This T cell receptor beta chain was profiled in a study of CD8+ T cells in alopecia areata. CDR1 MDHEN and CDR2 SYDVKM come from the germline V gene. The CDR3 is made up of 14 amino acids. The germline V and J ends were trimmed by 5 bases and 2 bases, with 12 bases remaining between them. Sequencing templates came from extracted RNA that was reverse transcribed into cDNA. The data were produced by immunoSEQ multiplex PCR, yet TCRdb's version contains in-frame clones alone and is incomplete. The sample has around 97,000 clones; around 86% are singletons. Regarding this clone: Its cognate antigen is unknown.

General study results and limits: Scalp clonality, together with expanded CD8+ clones among the top 100, fell significantly with tofacitinib.

Regarding treatment: oral pan-JAK inhibitor, 5-10 mg twice daily. V and J are TRBV28 and TRBJ2-5; tentative D call: TRBD2 (6 bases). This sequence was found in a human donor with alopecia areata. This sample comprised CD8+ T cells sorted from blood, obtained at approximately week 34, from a patient treated with tofacitinib. The CDR3 loop reads CASSPIAEQETQYF. Here the CDR3 DNA reads TGTGCCAGCAGTCCCATAGCGGAGCAAGAGACCCAGTACTTC.